These 20 T cell receptor beta chains share one sample of origin, sequenced in a study of T cells in women clearing cervical HPV infection. Sequenced by immunoSEQ multiplex PCR; TCRdb stores in-frame clones only, minus some. The sample table sets out roughly 30,000 clones. The sequencing sample was made of blood buffy coat. The receptors originated from a woman aged 18 to 75 with a cervical HPV16 infection that either progressed to CIN3+ or cleared (not recorded which).

About this clone: Read sequence stops 3 residues before the CDR3 end, and the germline J gene provides the missing end. This chain uses TRBV5-1 with TRBJ2-1; 14 bases fit TRBD2. This CDR3 comprises 15 residues. V lost 5 bases, J lost 8 bases, and 6 bases stayed unmatched. The germline gives CDR1 SGHRS, CDR2 YFSETQ. This CDR3 is CASRGGTSGSHEQFF. The sequenced CDR3 bases are TGCGCCAGCAGGGGGGGGACTAGCGGGAGCCATGAG.

A note on this clone: The CDR3 is cut off 3 residues early in the read; its end comes from the germline J gene. This rearrangement joins TRBV18 to TRBJ1-1; perhaps TRBD1 as D (6 bases). CDR3 length: 14 amino acids. The V gene lost 4 bases and the J gene lost 0 bases, with 9 bases spanning the gap. Germline V gene sequence: CDR1 KGHSH, CDR2 LQKENI. The chain's CDR3 is CASSRDRLNTEAFF. CDR3 DNA, as far as it was read: TGTGCCAGCTCACGCGACAGGCTGAACACTGAA.

Regarding this clone: The read halts 3 residues ahead of the CDR3 end, with the missing end drawn from the germline J gene. The genes are TRBV5-6 and TRBJ2-4; no reliable D call. Germline assignment: CDR1 SGHDT and CDR2 YYEEEE. Trimming took 1 base from V and 0 from J, leaving 8 bases between them. The CDR3 consists of 15 residues. The CDR3 reads CASSLQQLAKNIQYF. CDR3 DNA, as far as it was read: TGTGCCAGCAGCTTGCAACAGCTAGCCAAAAACATT.

As regards this clone: The read ends 3 residues shy of where the CDR3 ends; the end is completed using the germline J gene. The rearrangement joins TRBV29-1 to TRBJ1-2; 7 bases align to TRBD1. The CDR3 consists of 15 residues. Per the germline V gene, CDR1 is SQVTM and CDR2 is ANQGSEA. The J segment lost 4 bases and the V segment lost 4 bases, leaving 12 bases of the junction unmatched. CDR3 DNA, as far as it was read: TGCAGCGTTGCCAGCGGGACAGAGCCAATCTATGGC. Amino acids: CSVASGTEPIYG. The whole CDR3 is CSVASGTEPIYGYTF.

With regard to this clone: The read gets to within 3 residues of the CDR3 end, and the germline J gene fills in the rest. This chain links TRBV29-1 with TRBJ1-2; D is possibly TRBD1 (6 bases). Germline V gene lookup returns CDR1 SQVTM and CDR2 ANQGSEA. Trimming shortened V by 7 bases and J by 4 bases, and 13 bases separated the two germline ends. The CDR3 is 12 amino acids. CDR3 bases read: TGCAGCGCCGAACAGGGCTCCTATGGC. Amino acid sequence: CSAEQGSYG. The full-length CDR3 reads as CSAEQGSYGYTF.

Regarding this clone: The read ends 3 residues early relative to the CDR3; the germline J gene fills the gap. The chain carries TRBV20-1 and TRBJ2-5, with TRBD2 identical over 10 bases. J lost 5 bases, V lost 0 bases, and 9 bases had no gene match. Germline V gene lookup returns CDR1 DFQATT and CDR2 SNEGSKA (reference sequence). The CDR3 sequence is 16 residues long. The covered CDR3 bases are TGCAGTGCTAGAGATCGACTAGCGGGCTCCGGGGAGACC. Translated: CSARDRLAGSGET. The CDR3 as a whole reads CSARDRLAGSGETQYF.

The CDR3 reads CASSVRDKAFF. The CDR3 bases that were read are TGTGCCAGTAGTGTCCGGGACAAA. The chain joins TRBV19 to TRBJ1-1; D perhaps matches TRBD1 (6 bases). Sequencing ends 3 residues short of the CDR3 end; the germline J gene provides the rest. The V gene's germline CDR1 is LNHDA and CDR2 SQIVND (reference sequence). The CDR3 contains 11 residues.

A note on this clone: The read is 3 residues too short to cover the CDR3 end, so that end is filled in from the germline J gene. This sequence joins TRBV5-6 and TRBJ2-5, with 7 bases matching TRBD1. Per germline, CDR1 SGHDT and CDR2 YYEEEE. The junction had 1 base not matched to a gene; V was cut back by 0 bases and J by 2 bases. The CDR3 loop spans 14 amino acids. CDR3 DNA, as far as it was read: TGTGCCAGCAGCTTGGTGGGACAGCAAGAGACC. Its protein is CASSLVGQQET. The whole CDR3 protein reads CASSLVGQQETQYF.

As for this clone: The DNA ends 3 residues before the CDR3 does, and the rest of the CDR3 is filled in from the germline J gene. The chain links TRBV30 to TRBJ2-3, with TRBD1 matching 9 bases. Germline CDR1 and CDR2: GTSNPN and SVGIG (reference sequence). The length of the CDR3 is 13 residues. CDR3 in amino acids: CASNPGQGETQYF. The CDR3 bases that were read are TGTGCCTCGAACCCGGGACAGGGTGAGACG.

To note about this clone: Read data end 3 residues before the CDR3 end; the end is taken from the germline J gene. The chain combines TRBV7-7 with TRBJ2-5; weak D call: TRBD2 (5 bases). V was pared by 3 bases and J by 5 bases, with 13 bases between. This CDR3 spans 14 amino acids. Germline V CDR1 and CDR2: SSHAT, FNYEAQ (reference sequence). The CDR3 protein is CASSLTGSRETQYF. The CDR3 bases that were read are TGTGCCAGCAGCTTGACGGGGTCTCGGGAGACC. The entire variable domain, with the rest obtained from reference TRBV7-7 and TRBJ2-5, is as follows: GAGVSQSPRYKVTKRGQDVTLRCDPISSHATLYWYQQALGQGPEFLTYFNYEAQPDKSGLPSDRFSAERPEGSISTLTIQRTEQRDSAMYRCASSLTGSRETQYFGPGTRLLVL.

Notes on this clone: The read comes to an end 3 residues before the CDR3 does, leaving the germline J gene to fill in the end. The rearrangement joins TRBV5-6 to TRBJ2-5, with a possible D match to TRBD1 (6 bases). Germline V gives CDR1 SGHDT, CDR2 YYEEEE. The V end lost 0 bases, the J end lost 2 bases, and 11 bases lay between the germline ends. The CDR3 is 15 amino acids. Partial CDR3 DNA: TGTGCCAGCAGCTTGGGGGGTAGGGGGCAAGAGACC. Its translation: CASSLGGRGQET. The complete CDR3 protein is CASSLGGRGQETQYF.

With respect to this clone: At one boundary the junction diverges from the germline segment, which might be a read error. The read ends 3 residues early relative to the CDR3; the germline J gene fills the gap. The sample contains more than one DNA sequence encoding this CDR3. The chain has TRBV7-9 and TRBJ1-3; tentatively, D is TRBD1 (6 bases). Germline V gene sequence: CDR1 SEHNR, CDR2 FQNEAQ (reference sequence). The CDR3 is 14 amino acids. The CDR3 reads CASSERTVGNTIYF. CDR3 bases read: TGTGCCAGCAGCGAAAGGACAGTGGGAAACACT.

As regards this clone: Within the sample, other DNA sequences also encode this same CDR3. CDR3 sequence reads: CASSFPVDTGEQFF. The CDR3 DNA, read in part, is TGCGCCAGCAGCTTCCCCGTGGACACGGGTGAG. V usage is TRBV5-1 and J usage is TRBJ2-1, with D perhaps matching TRBD1 (5 bases). The missing CDR3 end, 3 residues past where the read stops, is filled in from the germline J gene. The CDR3 sequence is 14 residues long. CDR1 SGHRS and CDR2 YFSETQ come from the germline V gene. V was shortened by 2 bases and J by 9 bases, with 15 bases between the two germline ends.

On this clone: The read gets to within 3 residues of the CDR3 end, and the germline J gene fills in the rest. The rearrangement links TRBV18 to TRBJ1-5; tentative D call: TRBD1 (6 bases). CDR1 KGHSH and CDR2 LQKENI come from the germline V gene. The CDR3 runs to 15 residues. Trimming shortened V by 1 base and J by 5 bases, and 12 bases separated the two germline ends. CDR3 bases read: TGTGCCAGCTCACCACTATCAGGGGCCGATCAGCCC. Encoded protein: CASSPLSGADQP. The whole CDR3 is CASSPLSGADQPQHF.

For this clone: The CDR3 is cut off 3 residues early in the read; its end comes from the germline J gene. The chain uses TRBV29-1 and TRBJ2-3; D is uncertain. CDR1 and CDR2 (germline): SQVTM, ANQGSEA. Trimming took off 1 base at V and 4 bases at J, with 6 bases between the two ends. The CDR3 has 12 amino acids. The CDR3 bases that were read are TGCAGCGTTGAAGGTTCAGCAGATACG. Translation gives CSVEGSADT. The entire CDR3 protein reads CSVEGSADTQYF.

With respect to this clone: The read gets to within 3 residues of the CDR3 end, and the germline J gene fills in the rest. The chain has TRBV18 and TRBJ1-1; TRBD1 matches at 10 bases. Germline values: CDR1 KGHSH, CDR2 LQKENI. With V trimmed by 4 bases and J by 5 bases, 7 bases remained unmatched. The CDR3 length is 15 residues. The CDR3 bases that were read are TGTGCCAGCTCACGGGGACAGGGGTTCGGAACTGAA. Protein product: CASSRGQGFGTE. The whole CDR3 protein is CASSRGQGFGTEAFF.

In the case of this clone: The read is 3 residues too short to cover the CDR3 end, so that end is filled in from the germline J gene. The J gene is TRBJ1-1, the V gene TRBV2, with D perhaps TRBD1 (6 bases). The CDR3 consists of 16 residues. Deletions cut 6 bases from V and 1 base from J, with 18 bases between. Germline V gene sequence: CDR1 SNHLY, CDR2 FYNNEI. The CDR3 DNA, read in part, is TGTGCCAGCAGCGTCAGGGGCTCATCATCGAACACTGAA. It translates to CASSVRGSSSNTE. The entire CDR3 reads CASSVRGSSSNTEAFF.

With regard to this clone: The CDR3 extends 3 residues past the end of the read, so its final part is completed from the germline J gene. The rearrangement joins TRBV11-2 to TRBJ2-5; 13 bases are shared with TRBD2. The trim removed 5 bases at V and 5 bases at J, leaving 2 bases unmatched. This CDR3 has 14 amino acids. The germline gives CDR1 SGHAT, CDR2 FQNNGV. The CDR3 is CASSPGLAGETQYF. The part of the CDR3 DNA that was read is TGTGCCAGCAGCCCGGGACTAGCGGGGGAGACC. Complete variable domain (other parts from reference TRBV11-2 and TRBJ2-5): EAGVAQSPRYKIIEKRQSVAFWCNPISGHATLYWYQQILGQGPKLLIQFQNNGVVDDSQLPKDRFSAERLKGVDSTLKIQPAKLEDSAVYLCASSPGLAGETQYFGPGTRLLVL.

Remarks on this clone: The read gets to within 3 residues of the CDR3 end, and the germline J gene fills in the rest. The genes are TRBV20-1 and TRBJ2-7; the match to TRBD1 covers 9 bases. Germline trimming cut 6 bases from V and 2 bases from J; bases unmatched to any gene: 14. Germline CDR1 is DFQATT and CDR2 is SNEGSKA (reference sequence). The CDR3 is 16 amino acids. Partial CDR3 DNA: TGCAGTGCCCGGGACAGGGCGGGGTTTACCACCTACGAG. Translated: CSARDRAGFTTYE. The full CDR3 protein reads CSARDRAGFTTYEQYF.

Comments on this clone: Read data end 3 residues before the CDR3 end; the end is taken from the germline J gene. The gene calls are TRBV28 and TRBJ2-7; TRBD2 agrees at 8 bases. This CDR3 has 15 amino acids. J lost 1 base, V lost 10 bases, and 12 bases had no gene match. From germline, CDR1 is MDHEN and CDR2 SYDVKM. The CDR3 reads CATTGVAGGSYEQYF. Incomplete CDR3 DNA: TGTGCCACCACCGGGGTGGCGGGAGGTTCCTACGAG.